These T cell receptor beta chains were read from a single sample in a study of cytomegalovirus exposure and HLA in healthy donors. TCRdb's table, derived via immunoSEQ multiplex PCR, lists solely in-frame clones and lacks some. The repertoire consists of about 69,000 clones, with 76% occurring once and the leading ten covering about 3.3%. Sequenced: PBMCs. The receptors were sampled from a man younger than 30 in good health and CMV-seronegative. Both conserved end residues are part of each CDR3. A D gene is named only where the DNA matches it firmly. Clone size is given for some rows only: seen once, a few or many times, or a class if the clone is expanded.

abundance: once; v_gene: TRBV11-3; d_gene: TRBD1; j_gene: TRBJ2-7; CDR3nt: TGTGCCAGCAGCTTAGGGACAGGAGACGAGCAGTACTTC; CDR3aa: CASSLGTGDEQYF
abundance: NA; v_gene: TRBV7-2; d_gene: TRBD2; j_gene: TRBJ2-1; CDR3nt: TGTGCCAGCAGCCGAACTAGCGGGGGGGCCGTTGTTGAGCAGTTCTTC; CDR3aa: CASSRTSGGAVVEQFF
abundance: NA; v_gene: TRBV7-2; d_gene: NA; j_gene: TRBJ1-5; CDR3nt: TGTGCCAGCAGCTTAGAGCGCCAGCGTCATCAGCCCCAGCATTTT; CDR3aa: CASSLERQRHQPQHF
abundance: NA; v_gene: TRBV5-8; d_gene: TRBD1; j_gene: TRBJ1-2; CDR3nt: TGTGCCAGCAGCTCTCAGGGGGCGAGGTATGGCTACACCTTC; CDR3aa: CASSSQGARYGYTF
abundance: NA; v_gene: TRBV27; d_gene: NA; j_gene: TRBJ2-1; CDR3nt: TGTGCCAGCAGCCCAACTAGGAACAATGAGCAGTTCTTC; CDR3aa: CASSPTRNNEQFF
abundance: NA; v_gene: TRBV7-3; d_gene: NA; j_gene: TRBJ2-5; CDR3nt: TGTGCCAGCAGCTTAACGGGGGCCGGAAGAGAGACCCAGTACTTC; CDR3aa: CASSLTGAGRETQYF
abundance: NA; v_gene: TRBV7-8; d_gene: TRBD1; j_gene: TRBJ1-5; CDR3nt: TGTGCCAGCAGCTTCACCCAACGACAGGGGGCTTATCAGCCCCAGCATTTT; CDR3aa: CASSFTQRQGAYQPQHF
abundance: NA; v_gene: TRBV7-3; d_gene: NA; j_gene: TRBJ1-6; CDR3nt: TGTGCCAGCAGCGTTACAGGGTCGGATTCACCCCTCCACTTT; CDR3aa: CASSVTGSDSPLHF
abundance: NA; v_gene: TRBV9; d_gene: TRBD2; j_gene: TRBJ2-5; CDR3nt: TGTGCCAGCAGCCCCGGGGGGGGCCAGCAAGAGACCCAGTACTTC; CDR3aa: CASSPGGGQQETQYF
abundance: few; v_gene: TRBV2; d_gene: TRBD2; j_gene: TRBJ2-1; CDR3nt: TGTGCCAGTCAGAGCGGGGGGCCCTACAATGAGCAGTTCTTC; CDR3aa: CASQSGGPYNEQFF
abundance: once; v_gene: TRBV6-6; d_gene: TRBD1; j_gene: TRBJ2-1; CDR3nt: TGTGCCAGCAGTTACTCGACAGGGGGCAATGAGCAGTTCTTC; CDR3aa: CASSYSTGGNEQFF
abundance: NA; v_gene: TRBV15; d_gene: NA; j_gene: TRBJ2-5; CDR3nt: TGTGCCACCAGCAGAGATCCGCCCGGGGGACTCTTGAAGACCCAGTACTTC; CDR3aa: CATSRDPPGGLLKTQYF
abundance: NA; v_gene: TRBV7-6; d_gene: NA; j_gene: TRBJ1-4; CDR3nt: TGTGCCAGCACTCTGAGGGCAGCAGCTAATGAAAAACTGTTTTTT; CDR3aa: CASTLRAAANEKLFF
abundance: NA; v_gene: TRBV28; d_gene: TRBD1; j_gene: TRBJ1-2; CDR3nt: TGTGCCAGCAGTGCAATTGGGACAGGGGGCGGTGTTGGCTACACCTTC; CDR3aa: CASSAIGTGGGVGYTF
abundance: few; v_gene: TRBV6-5; d_gene: NA; j_gene: TRBJ1-2; CDR3nt: TGTGCCAGCTTAGGGGTTACAGGATTGTACTATGGCTACACCTTC; CDR3aa: CASLGVTGLYYGYTF
abundance: NA; v_gene: TRBV10-3; d_gene: TRBD2; j_gene: TRBJ2-5; CDR3nt: TGTGCCATCAGTCCTAGCGGGGGGTACCAAGAGACCCAGTACTTC; CDR3aa: CAISPSGGYQETQYF
abundance: few; v_gene: TRBV5-4; d_gene: NA; j_gene: TRBJ2-1; CDR3nt: TGTGCCAGCAGCTTCGGGGGGCCCACCTACAATGAGCAGTTCTTC; CDR3aa: CASSFGGPTYNEQFF
abundance: NA; v_gene: TRBV5-1; d_gene: TRBD1; j_gene: TRBJ2-2; CDR3nt: TGCGCCAGCAGCTCGAAAGGGACAGCAAACACCGGGGAGCTGTTTTTT; CDR3aa: CASSSKGTANTGELFF
abundance: few; v_gene: TRBV27; d_gene: TRBD2; j_gene: TRBJ2-7; CDR3nt: TGTGCCAGCAGTTCCCCTAGCGGGGGCTCCTACGAGCAGTACTTC; CDR3aa: CASSSPSGGSYEQYF
abundance: NA; v_gene: TRBV18; d_gene: TRBD1; j_gene: TRBJ2-1; CDR3nt: TGTGCCAGCTCACAAAAGACAGGGGTGCGAAACAATGAGCAGTTCTTC; CDR3aa: CASSQKTGVRNNEQFF
abundance: few; v_gene: TRBV19; d_gene: NA; j_gene: TRBJ1-2; CDR3nt: TGTGCCAGTAGTTTCAACAGCAACTATGGCTACACCTTC; CDR3aa: CASSFNSNYGYTF
abundance: few; v_gene: TRBV6-1; d_gene: NA; j_gene: TRBJ1-3; CDR3nt: TGTGCCAGCAGTGAATCTGTAACAGCTGGAAACACCATATATTTT; CDR3aa: CASSESVTAGNTIYF
abundance: NA; v_gene: TRBV7-9; d_gene: TRBD2; j_gene: TRBJ2-1; CDR3nt: TGTGCCAGCAGTGGGGGACTAGCGGTGTCGAGCTCCTACAATGAGCAGTTCTTC; CDR3aa: CASSGGLAVSSSYNEQFF
abundance: NA; v_gene: TRBV6-5; d_gene: TRBD2; j_gene: TRBJ2-1; CDR3nt: TGTGCCAGCAGTTCTACTAGCGGGGGATACAATGAGCAGTTCTTC; CDR3aa: CASSSTSGGYNEQFF
abundance: NA; v_gene: TRBV11-2; d_gene: TRBD2; j_gene: TRBJ2-7; CDR3nt: TGTGCCAGCAGCCACCGGACTAGCTACGAGCAGTACTTC; CDR3aa: CASSHRTSYEQYF
abundance: NA; v_gene: TRBV19; d_gene: NA; j_gene: TRBJ1-5; CDR3nt: TGTGCCAGTAGTCTCCTCGGGGAGCCCCAGCATTTT; CDR3aa: CASSLLGEPQHF
abundance: NA; v_gene: TRBV28; d_gene: TRBD1; j_gene: TRBJ2-6; CDR3nt: TGTGCCAGCAGTCTAGACAGGGATTACCCGAACTCTGGGGCCAACGTCCTGACTTTC; CDR3aa: CASSLDRDYPNSGANVLTF
abundance: NA; v_gene: TRBV19; d_gene: TRBD2; j_gene: TRBJ2-1; CDR3nt: TGTGCCAGTAGAAGCGGGGGAGGGGATGAGCAGTTCTTC; CDR3aa: CASRSGGGDEQFF
abundance: few; v_gene: TRBV27; d_gene: NA; j_gene: TRBJ2-7; CDR3nt: TGTGCCAGCAGTCCCCCCCACAGTAATCCCTTCTACGAGCAGTACTTC; CDR3aa: CASSPPHSNPFYEQYF
abundance: NA; v_gene: TRBV19; d_gene: TRBD1; j_gene: TRBJ1-5; CDR3nt: TGTGCCAGTAGTATATTGGTCGACAGGGGGATAATTAGCAATCAGCCCCAGCATTTT; CDR3aa: CASSILVDRGIISNQPQHF
abundance: NA; v_gene: TRBV7-8; d_gene: NA; j_gene: TRBJ1-6; CDR3nt: TGTGCCAGCAGCATGAGACAGCAGGGATCCTATAATTCACCCCTCCACTTT; CDR3aa: CASSMRQQGSYNSPLHF
abundance: NA; v_gene: TRBV29-1; d_gene: NA; j_gene: TRBJ1-1; CDR3nt: TGCAGCGTTGGTCGCGGGGAAAAGACTGAAGCTTTCTTT; CDR3aa: CSVGRGEKTEAFF
abundance: NA; v_gene: TRBV10-3; d_gene: NA; j_gene: TRBJ1-1; CDR3nt: TGTGCCATCAGTGAACACAGGGCGACTGAAGCTTTCTTT; CDR3aa: CAISEHRATEAFF
abundance: NA; v_gene: TRBV5-1; d_gene: TRBD1; j_gene: TRBJ2-4; CDR3nt: TGCGCCAGCAGCTTCGGGACAGGGGCCAAAAACATTCAGTACTTC; CDR3aa: CASSFGTGAKNIQYF
abundance: NA; v_gene: TRBV5-1; d_gene: TRBD1; j_gene: TRBJ2-5; CDR3nt: TGCGCCAGCAGCTTGGATTTCACAGGGGGCCTGGAGACCCAGTACTTC; CDR3aa: CASSLDFTGGLETQYF
abundance: NA; v_gene: TRBV6-5; d_gene: NA; j_gene: TRBJ1-1; CDR3nt: TGTGCCAGCACCCCCGAGGGGGGGCAGGTCCCCGTGGCTTTCTTT; CDR3aa: CASTPEGGQVPVAFF
abundance: once; v_gene: TRBV27; d_gene: NA; j_gene: TRBJ2-3; CDR3nt: TGTGCCAGCAGTTCTGCGGGGTGGACAGATACGCAGTATTTT; CDR3aa: CASSSAGWTDTQYF
abundance: NA; v_gene: TRBV5-4; d_gene: NA; j_gene: TRBJ2-3; CDR3nt: TGTGCCAGCAGCTTGAAGGGGGGGGCCACCACAGATACGCAGTATTTT; CDR3aa: CASSLKGGATTDTQYF
abundance: NA; v_gene: TRBV4-2; d_gene: TRBD2; j_gene: TRBJ2-2; CDR3nt: TGTGCCAGCAGCCGAAAGGGGACTAGCGGGGGGGGCCAAGGGTACACCGGGGAGCTGTTTTTT; CDR3aa: CASSRKGTSGGGQGYTGELFF
abundance: NA; v_gene: TRBV19; d_gene: NA; j_gene: TRBJ1-5; CDR3nt: TGTGCCAGTAGTGCGGTTTTGTTAGGTCAGCCCCAGCATTTT; CDR3aa: CASSAVLLGQPQHF
abundance: NA; v_gene: TRBV7-9; d_gene: NA; j_gene: TRBJ1-2; CDR3nt: TGTGCCAGCAGCTTAGGTCCCCAGGGCTACACCTTC; CDR3aa: CASSLGPQGYTF
abundance: few; v_gene: TRBV6-6; d_gene: TRBD1; j_gene: TRBJ1-5; CDR3nt: TGTGCCAGCGGGCTTGGACAGGGACGTCAGCCCCAGCATTTT; CDR3aa: CASGLGQGRQPQHF
abundance: once; v_gene: TRBV14; d_gene: NA; j_gene: TRBJ1-1; CDR3nt: TGTGCCAGCAGCCAAGTATACGGGAGGAACACTGAAGCTTTCTTT; CDR3aa: CASSQVYGRNTEAFF
abundance: few; v_gene: TRBV5-4; d_gene: TRBD1; j_gene: TRBJ1-2; CDR3nt: TGTGCCAGCAGCTTGAAGACAGGGCAAGGGTATGGCTACACCTTC; CDR3aa: CASSLKTGQGYGYTF
abundance: few; v_gene: TRBV18; d_gene: TRBD2; j_gene: TRBJ2-1; CDR3nt: TGTGCCAGCTCATCTAGCGGGGGGGAGCACAATGAGCAGTTCTTC; CDR3aa: CASSSSGGEHNEQFF